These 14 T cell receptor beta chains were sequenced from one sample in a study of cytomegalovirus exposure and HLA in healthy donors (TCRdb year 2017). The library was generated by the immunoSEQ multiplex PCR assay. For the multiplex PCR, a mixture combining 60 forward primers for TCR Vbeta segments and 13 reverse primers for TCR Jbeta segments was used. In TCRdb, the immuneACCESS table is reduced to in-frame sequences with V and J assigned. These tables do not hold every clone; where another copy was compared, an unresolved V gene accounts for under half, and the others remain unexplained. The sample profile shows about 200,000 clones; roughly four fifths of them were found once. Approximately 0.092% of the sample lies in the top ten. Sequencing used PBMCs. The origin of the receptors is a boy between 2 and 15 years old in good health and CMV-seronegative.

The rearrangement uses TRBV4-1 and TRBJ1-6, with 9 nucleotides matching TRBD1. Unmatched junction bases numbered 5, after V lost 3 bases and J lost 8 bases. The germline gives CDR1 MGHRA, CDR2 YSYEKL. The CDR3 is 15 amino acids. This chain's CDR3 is CASSQGGTGYSPLHF. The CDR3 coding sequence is TGCGCCAGCAGCCAGGGTGGGACAGGGTATTCACCCCTCCACTTT.

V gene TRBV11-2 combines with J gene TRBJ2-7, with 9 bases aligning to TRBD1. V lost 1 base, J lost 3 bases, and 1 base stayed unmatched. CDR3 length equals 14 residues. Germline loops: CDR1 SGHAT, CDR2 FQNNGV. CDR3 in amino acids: CASSLAGQGYEQYF. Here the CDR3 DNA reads TGTGCCAGCAGCTTAGCGGGACAGGGCTACGAGCAGTACTTC.

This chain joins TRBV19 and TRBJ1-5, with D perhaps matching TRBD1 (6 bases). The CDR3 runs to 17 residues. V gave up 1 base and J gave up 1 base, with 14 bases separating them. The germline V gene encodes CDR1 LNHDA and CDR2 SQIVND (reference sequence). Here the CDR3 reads CASSIAHRDRSNQPQHF. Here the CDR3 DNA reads TGTGCCAGTAGTATAGCTCACAGGGACCGAAGCAATCAGCCCCAGCATTTT.

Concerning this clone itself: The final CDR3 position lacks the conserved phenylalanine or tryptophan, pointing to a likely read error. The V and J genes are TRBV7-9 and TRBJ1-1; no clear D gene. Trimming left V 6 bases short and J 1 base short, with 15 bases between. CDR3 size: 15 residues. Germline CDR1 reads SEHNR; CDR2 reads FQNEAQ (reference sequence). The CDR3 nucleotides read TGTGCCAGCAGTTCTTCCGGCCGGGGGAACACTGAAGCTTTCCTT. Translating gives CASSSSGRGNTEAFL.

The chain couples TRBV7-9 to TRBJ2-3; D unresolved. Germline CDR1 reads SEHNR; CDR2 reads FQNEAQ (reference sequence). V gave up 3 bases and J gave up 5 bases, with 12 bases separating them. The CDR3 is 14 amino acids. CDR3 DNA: TGTGCCAGCAGCTTCGGGTCTGGCGTAGATACGCAGTATTTT. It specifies CASSFGSGVDTQYF.

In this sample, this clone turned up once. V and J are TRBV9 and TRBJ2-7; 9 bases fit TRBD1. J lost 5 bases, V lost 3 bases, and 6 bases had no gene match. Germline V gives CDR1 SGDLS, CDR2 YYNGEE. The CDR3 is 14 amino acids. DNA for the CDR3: TGTGCCAGCAGCGGGGGGACAGGGAGAGACGAGCAGTACTTC. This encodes CASSGGTGRDEQYF.

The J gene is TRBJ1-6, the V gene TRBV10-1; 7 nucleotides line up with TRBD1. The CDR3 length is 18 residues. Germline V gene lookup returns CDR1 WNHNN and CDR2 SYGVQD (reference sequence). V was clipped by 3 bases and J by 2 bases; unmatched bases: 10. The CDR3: CASSEGWPQGAYNSPLHF. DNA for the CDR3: TGCGCCAGCAGTGAAGGATGGCCGCAGGGGGCCTATAATTCACCCCTCCACTTT.

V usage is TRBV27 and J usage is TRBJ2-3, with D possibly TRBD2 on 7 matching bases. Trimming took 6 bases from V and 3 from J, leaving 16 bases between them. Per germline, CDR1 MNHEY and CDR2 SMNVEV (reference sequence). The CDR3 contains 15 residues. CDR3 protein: CASRRVGGATDTQYF. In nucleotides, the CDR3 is TGTGCCAGCAGGCGGGTGGGGGGGGCTACAGATACGCAGTATTTT.

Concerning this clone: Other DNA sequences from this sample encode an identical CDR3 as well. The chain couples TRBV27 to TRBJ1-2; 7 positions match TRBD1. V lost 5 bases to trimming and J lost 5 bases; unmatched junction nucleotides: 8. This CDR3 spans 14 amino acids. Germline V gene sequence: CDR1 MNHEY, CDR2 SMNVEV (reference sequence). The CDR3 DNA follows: TGTGCCAGCAGTCCCCCGGGACAGTCGTATGGCTACACCTTC. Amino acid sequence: CASSPPGQSYGYTF.

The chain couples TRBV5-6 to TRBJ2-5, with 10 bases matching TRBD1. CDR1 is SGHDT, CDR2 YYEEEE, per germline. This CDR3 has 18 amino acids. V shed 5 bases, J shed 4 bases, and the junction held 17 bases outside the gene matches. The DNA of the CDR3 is TGTGCCAGCAGGGCGGGCCGGGACAGGGGAGGCCTGAGAGAGACCCAGTACTTC. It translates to CASRAGRDRGGLRETQYF.

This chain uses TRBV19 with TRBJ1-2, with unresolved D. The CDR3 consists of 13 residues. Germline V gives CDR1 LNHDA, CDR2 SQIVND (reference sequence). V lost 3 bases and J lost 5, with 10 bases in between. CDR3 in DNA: TGTGCCAGTAGTATTCTAGAGCGGTATGGCTACACCTTC. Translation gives CASSILERYGYTF.

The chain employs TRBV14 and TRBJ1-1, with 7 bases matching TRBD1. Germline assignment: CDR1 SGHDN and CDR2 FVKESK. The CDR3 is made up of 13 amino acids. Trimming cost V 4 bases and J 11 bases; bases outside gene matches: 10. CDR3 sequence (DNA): TGTGCCAGCAGCCCCGGGCGGGGCAGGGGGGCTTTCTTT. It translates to CASSPGRGRGAFF.

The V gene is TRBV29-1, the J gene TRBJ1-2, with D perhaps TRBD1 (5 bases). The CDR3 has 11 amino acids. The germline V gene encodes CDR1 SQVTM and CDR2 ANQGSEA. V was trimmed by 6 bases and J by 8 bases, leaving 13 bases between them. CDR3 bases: TGCAGCGTGGCCCGTGGGGGGGGCTACACCTTC. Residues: CSVARGGGYTF.

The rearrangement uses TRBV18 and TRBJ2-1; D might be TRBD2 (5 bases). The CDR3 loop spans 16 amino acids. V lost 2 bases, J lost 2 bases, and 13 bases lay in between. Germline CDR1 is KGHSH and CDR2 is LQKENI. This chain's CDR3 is CASSPTRDGAYNEQFF. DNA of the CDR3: TGTGCCAGCTCACCAACACGGGATGGAGCCTACAATGAGCAGTTCTTC. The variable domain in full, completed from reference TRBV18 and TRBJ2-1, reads NAGVMQNPRHLVRRRGQEARLRCSPMKGHSHVYWYRQLPEEGLKFMVYLQKENIIDESGMPKERFSAEFPKEGPSILRIQQVVRGDSAAYFCASSPTRDGAYNEQFFGPGTRLTVL.